This passage covers 28 T cell receptor beta chains from one sample sequenced in a study of blood T cells in healthy people across ages. Primed by a sample-barcoded 5' primer and a J-beta primer mix, a second PCR proceeded for roughly 7 to 11 cycles. TCRdb re-derived calls from the 5' RACE reads in MiXCR, one entry per CDR3 protein. Of roughly 650,000 distinct CDR3 sequences listed, 32% are singletons. The sequenced material came from blood. These receptor sequences come from a woman of 80 years or more in good health.

This chain uses TRBV5-1 with TRBJ2-3; 11 bases map to TRBD1. The CDR3 totals 14 residues. The J segment lost 5 bases and the V segment lost 3 bases, leaving 2 bases of the junction unmatched. Per the germline V gene, CDR1 is SGHRS and CDR2 is YFSETQ. The CDR3 is CASSSGQGEDTQYF. CDR3 DNA: TGCGCCAGCAGCTCGGGACAGGGGGAAGATACGCAGTATTTT.

This clonotype was detected ten times or more. J is TRBJ2-1 and V is TRBV15; perhaps TRBD2 as D (6 bases). The CDR3 contains 14 residues. Germline V gene sequence: CDR1 LNHNV, CDR2 YYDKDF (reference sequence). V gave up 4 bases and J gave up 5 bases, with 12 bases separating them. The CDR3 region has the DNA TGTGCCACCAGCACGGGGACGGGGGACAATGAGCAGTTCTTC. It translates to CATSTGTGDNEQFF.

This clonotype was seen many times. The CDR3: CAISEGRSYEQYF. CDR3 DNA sequence: TGTGCCATCAGTGAAGGGAGATCCTACGAGCAGTACTTC. This chain connects TRBV10-3 to TRBJ2-7; possible D gene TRBD2, 5 bases. Trimming left V 3 bases short and J 1 base short, with 7 bases between. CDR1 is ENHRY and CDR2 is SYGVKD in the germline V gene. The CDR3 is made up of 13 amino acids.

This chain's CDR3 is CASSREGVPGELFF. In DNA, the CDR3 is TGTGCCAGCAGCCGAGAGGGGGTCCCCGGGGAGCTGTTTTTT. The chain carries TRBV9 and TRBJ2-2, with D maybe TRBD1 (6 bases). V lost 4 bases, J lost 6 bases, and 13 bases lay in between. Germline V gene sequence: CDR1 SGDLS, CDR2 YYNGEE. The CDR3 runs 14 residues.

Ten or more counts support this clonotype. V usage is TRBV12-3 or TRBV12-4 and J usage is TRBJ2-3, with D uncertain. V gave up 0 bases and J gave up 7 bases, with 8 bases separating them. The CDR3 length is 13 residues. CDR3 DNA: TGTGCCAGCAGTTTAGCCTTGAGGAATACGCAGTATTTT. It yields the protein CASSLALRNTQYF.

This clonotype was seen a handful of times. A much larger clone lies one base from this, so it may be a read error. V is TRBV5-1 and J is TRBJ2-7, with TRBD1 as a possible D gene (6 bases). Germline CDR1 and CDR2: SGHRS and YFSETQ. Trimming shortened V by 4 bases and J by 7 bases, and 27 bases separated the two germline ends. There are 17 residues in the CDR3. CDR3 bases: TGCGCCAGCAGCCCACTATTCCAGGGGACACCCTACAATGAGCAGTACTTC. Its translation: CASSPLFQGTPYNEQYF.

This clonotype was observed a few times. The V gene is TRBV6-1, the J gene TRBJ1-1; D not resolved. The CDR3 loop spans 17 amino acids. From germline, CDR1 is MNHNS and CDR2 SASEGT. Deletions cut 4 bases from V and 1 base from J, with 19 bases between. CDR3: CASSGADGLRQNTEAFF. DNA for the CDR3: TGTGCCAGCAGTGGTGCCGACGGGCTGCGACAGAACACTGAAGCTTTCTTT.

This clonotype was picked up many times. The chain recombines TRBV7-2 with TRBJ2-7; D may be TRBD1 (6 bases). Trimming took 4 bases from V and 6 from J, leaving 13 bases between them. Germline CDR1 and CDR2: SGHTA and FQGNSA. This CDR3 is built from 13 residues. CDR3: CASSSFDRSEQYF. CDR3 bases: TGTGCCAGCAGCTCCTTCGACAGGAGCGAGCAGTACTTC.

This clonotype has a handful of counts. This may come from a read error, since a much larger clone is one base off. V gene TRBV5-5 combines with J gene TRBJ1-1; no definite D call. Germline values: CDR1 SGHKS, CDR2 YYEKEE (reference sequence). The CDR3 extends over 16 amino acids. The V and J ends lost 0 bases and 1 base respectively, with 13 bases between them. CDR3 sequence (DNA): TGTGCCAGCAGCTTGGCCCACGGGCAGCAGAACACTGAAGCTTTCTTT. Translated, it gives CASSLAHGQQNTEAFF.

As for this clonotype: A much larger clone lies one base from this, so it may be a read error. The J gene is TRBJ1-5, the V gene TRBV20-1; D is ambiguous. Germline V CDR1 and CDR2: DFQATT, SNEGSKA (reference sequence). CDR3 length: 14 amino acids. V was trimmed by 1 base and J by 4 bases, leaving 11 bases between them. CDR3 in amino acids: CSARGEAVNQPQHF. The CDR3 DNA reads TGCAGTGCTAGAGGGGAGGCAGTGAATCAGCCCCAGCATTTT.

The CDR3 coding sequence is TGCAGTGCCTCCGGGACTAGCGGAAACAATGAGCAGTTCTTC. Residues: CSASGTSGNNEQFF. The chain couples TRBV20-1 to TRBJ2-1; 11 positions match TRBD2. With V trimmed by 6 bases and J by 5 bases, 6 bases remained unmatched. The CDR3 covers 14 residues. Germline CDR1 is DFQATT and CDR2 is SNEGSKA (reference sequence).

A remark on this clonotype: A junction boundary mismatches the germline segment, possibly from a read error. The gene calls are TRBV28 and TRBJ2-7, with TRBD1 identical over 7 bases. The J call may not be correct, given that the DNA end is closer to TRBJ2-5. The CDR3 consists of 13 residues. Germline values: CDR1 MDHEN, CDR2 SYDVKM. This chain's CDR3 is CAGRYRGRETQYF. The CDR3 DNA is TGTGCCGGCAGATACAGGGGAAGAGAGACCCAGTACTTC.

The chain employs TRBV2 and TRBJ2-3; TRBD1 matches at 8 bases. The V gene's germline CDR1 is SNHLY and CDR2 FYNNEI. V trimming: 6 bases; J trimming: 0 bases; junction bases outside the gene matches: 5. The CDR3 extends over 15 amino acids. The CDR3 DNA reads TGTGCCAGCAGGGGGACAGGAGTTAGCACAGATACGCAGTATTTT. Protein: CASRGTGVSTDTQYF.

This clonotype was observed a few times. CDR3 amino acids: CASSVDYYGYTF. Here the CDR3 DNA reads TGCGCCAGCAGCGTGGACTACTATGGCTACACCTTC. V and J are TRBV5-1 and TRBJ1-2, with D unclear. V was cut by 4 bases and J by 3 bases, with 7 bases left in between. Germline loops: CDR1 SGHRS, CDR2 YFSETQ. The CDR3 runs to 12 residues.

The chain links TRBV10-3 to TRBJ2-5; unclear D gene. Trimming took 10 bases from V and 5 from J, leaving 14 bases between them. The CDR3 has 12 residues. Germline lookup yields CDR1 ENHRY and CDR2 SYGVKD. CDR3 nucleotides: TGTGCCAGCAGCTCAGGAACGGAGACCCAGTACTTC. It encodes CASSSGTETQYF.

This clonotype was seen a single time. V gene TRBV29-1 combines with J gene TRBJ1-2; no clear D. The V gene's germline CDR1 is SQVTM and CDR2 ANQGSEA. Trimming left V 6 bases short and J 2 bases short, with 13 bases between. This CDR3 comprises 13 residues. The CDR3 DNA follows: TGCAGCGTCGATGAGTCCGGGAACTATGGCTACACCTTC. Its translation is CSVDESGNYGYTF.

The CDR3 DNA follows: TGTGCCAGCAGTTACCTTGGGACTAGCGGTGAGACCCAGTACTTC. Translating gives CASSYLGTSGETQYF. The chain links TRBV6-2 or TRBV6-3 to TRBJ2-5, with 11 bases aligning to TRBD2. After removal of 2 bases from V and 5 bases from J, the junction contained 4 bases not matched to a gene. This CDR3 has 15 residues. Germline loops: CDR1 MNHEY, CDR2 SVGEGT.

This clonotype was observed many times. This chain connects TRBV7-3 to TRBJ2-5, with 8 bases lining up with TRBD1. The CDR3 has 14 amino acids. Germline CDR1 SGHTA, CDR2 FQGTGA. V was clipped by 5 bases and J by 4 bases; unmatched bases: 6. CDR3 region: CASSETGEAETQYF. The CDR3 DNA reads TGTGCCAGCAGCGAGACAGGGGAGGCAGAGACCCAGTACTTC.

The J gene is TRBJ1-5, the V gene TRBV5-1; D gene unclear. The V end lost 4 bases, the J end lost 2 bases, and 13 bases lay between the germline ends. The CDR3 is 15 residues long. Germline values: CDR1 SGHRS, CDR2 YFSETQ. The DNA of the CDR3 is TGCGCCAGCAGCCTAACGTCTGGTGGCAATCAGCCCCAGCATTTT. This sequence encodes CASSLTSGGNQPQHF.

The table lists this clonotype with many counts. V is TRBV20-1 and J is TRBJ2-2; D remains unclear. V lost 5 bases and J 0 bases, leaving 19 bases between the germline ends. The CDR3 runs to 17 residues. From germline, CDR1 is DFQATT and CDR2 SNEGSKA (reference sequence). The CDR3 spells CSASDPIRSPNTGELFF. The CDR3 bases are TGCAGTGCTTCGGACCCTATTCGCAGCCCGAACACCGGGGAGCTGTTTTTT.

At least ten counts were recorded for this clonotype. This chain uses TRBV9 with TRBJ2-5, with a tentative D call TRBD1 (6 bases). The CDR3 runs to 15 residues. Germline values: CDR1 SGDLS, CDR2 YYNGEE. V gave up 3 bases and J gave up 1 base, with 13 bases separating them. The CDR3, as DNA: TGTGCCAGCAGCGCGACCACAGGGAGCCAAGAGACCCAGTACTTC. Amino acid sequence: CASSATTGSQETQYF. Variable domain in full (rest from reference TRBV9 and TRBJ2-5): DSGVTQTPKHLITATGQRVTLRCSPRSGDLSVYWYQQSLDQGLQFLIQYYNGEERAKGNILERFSAQQFPDLHSELNLSSLELGDSALYFCASSATTGSQETQYFGPGTRLLVL.

The chain has TRBV7-2 and TRBJ2-3, with 10 bases fitting TRBD2. Germline V gene sequence: CDR1 SGHTA, CDR2 FQGNSA. This CDR3 is built from 16 residues. V lost 1 base and J lost 11; bases outside the gene matches: 12. Written as DNA, the CDR3 is TGTGCCAGCAGCTTAGGCCTAGCGGGAGATATGGACGAGCAGTATTTT. The encoded protein is CASSLGLAGDMDEQYF. The entire variable domain, with the rest obtained from reference TRBV7-2 and TRBJ2-3, is as follows: GAGVSQSPSNKVTEKGKDVELRCDPISGHTALYWYRQSLGQGLEFLIYFQGNSAPDKSGLPSDRFSAERTGGSVSTLTIQRTQQEDSAVYLCASSLGLAGDMDEQYFGPGTRLTVL.

As to this clonotype: Since a much larger clone is just one base distant, this may be a read error. V and J are TRBV5-1 and TRBJ2-3; D may match TRBD1 or TRBD2 (5 bases each). V was cut by 3 bases and J by 7 bases, with 27 bases left in between. Germline CDR1 and CDR2: SGHRS and YFSETQ. The CDR3 length is 18 residues. Here the CDR3 reads CASSSPTAGGTIAYTQYF. CDR3 coding DNA: TGCGCCAGCAGCTCGCCGACGGCCGGTGGGACGATCGCTTATACGCAGTATTTT.

In this sample, this clonotype turned up a few times. The V and J genes are TRBV23-1 and TRBJ2-1, with TRBD2 as a possible D gene (7 bases). TRBV23-1 is given ORF status, its function remaining uncertain. The V and J ends lost 0 bases and 7 bases respectively, with 16 bases between them. The CDR3 is made up of 16 amino acids. For the CDR3, the DNA is TGCGCCAGCAGTCAATCGAAAGACGGGGGGCGGAATGAGCAGTTCTTC. This translates into CASSQSKDGGRNEQFF.

The table lists this clonotype with a count of one. The CDR3 region is CASSQGQGAYGELFF. The CDR3 DNA sequence: TGTGCCAGCAGCCAGGGACAGGGGGCGTACGGGGAGCTGTTTTTT. The rearrangement joins TRBV6-6 to TRBJ2-2; 12 bases line up with TRBD1. Germline trimming cut 6 bases from V and 7 bases from J; bases unmatched to any gene: 6. Germline V gene sequence: CDR1 MNHNY, CDR2 SVGAGI (reference sequence). The CDR3 runs 15 residues.

This clonotype has at least ten counts. The V call is TRBV5-1, the J call TRBJ1-2; no reliable D call. From germline, CDR1 is SGHRS and CDR2 YFSETQ. This CDR3 is built from 13 residues. The germline V and J ends were trimmed by 3 bases and 0 bases, with 6 bases remaining between them. The CDR3 here is CASSSDPNYGYTF. CDR3 DNA: TGCGCCAGCAGCTCGGACCCTAACTATGGCTACACCTTC.

In its sample, this clonotype was seen many times. The rearrangement uses TRBV30 and TRBJ2-5, with 8 bases matching TRBD1. Unmatched junction bases numbered 1, after V lost 7 bases and J lost 3 bases. The CDR3 contains 11 residues. CDR1 and CDR2 from the germline V gene are GTSNPN and SVGIG (reference sequence). The CDR3 nucleotides read TGTGCCTCGGGACAGGAAGAGACCCAGTACTTC. Encoded protein: CASGQEETQYF.

The J gene is TRBJ1-2, the V gene TRBV6-6, with no clear D. Looked up from germline, CDR1 is MNHNY and CDR2 is SVGAGI (reference sequence). This CDR3 has 13 residues. Trimming took off 0 bases at V and 6 bases at J, with 8 bases between the two ends. The CDR3 loop is CASSYSMGDGYTF. The CDR3, as DNA: TGTGCCAGCAGTTACTCGATGGGAGATGGCTACACCTTC.